This T cell receptor beta chain was recorded in a study of T cells in Graves' hyperthyroidism and ophthalmopathy. Between the trimmed V and J ends, which lost 5 bases and 4 bases, there was a span of 15 bases. This CDR3 comprises 14 residues. Germline loops: CDR1 SGHAT, CDR2 FQNNGV. Study-level points and caveats: Ophthalmopathy and stable hyperthyroidism were told apart by a 13 V-J model.

This clonotype has only a few counts. What it binds is not known. There were TCR beta CDR3 regions amplified from RNA transcripts. The HTBI primer set served for first-round RT-PCR of the TCR CDR3. A single record per CDR3 protein comes from TCRdb applying MiXCR to the multiplex PCR reads. In the table there are roughly 570,000 distinct CDR3 sequences, more than 45% of which are singletons. Lactation, pregnancy, other autoimmune disease or uncontrolled infection led to exclusion of patients. Diagnostic decisions used clinical symptoms, serum thyroxine and TRAb, thyroid ultrasound and orbital computed tomography.

Sequencing was carried out using peripheral blood or thyroid tissue (not recorded which). The TCR originated in an adult woman with Graves' disease, either hyperthyroidism or ophthalmopathy (not recorded which). This chain uses TRBV11-2 with TRBJ2-7; TRBD1 is a possible D gene (5 bases). The CDR3 is CASSRRASPYEQYF. The DNA for the CDR3 is TGTGCCAGCAGCCGCAGGGCTTCACCTTACGAGCAGTACTTC.